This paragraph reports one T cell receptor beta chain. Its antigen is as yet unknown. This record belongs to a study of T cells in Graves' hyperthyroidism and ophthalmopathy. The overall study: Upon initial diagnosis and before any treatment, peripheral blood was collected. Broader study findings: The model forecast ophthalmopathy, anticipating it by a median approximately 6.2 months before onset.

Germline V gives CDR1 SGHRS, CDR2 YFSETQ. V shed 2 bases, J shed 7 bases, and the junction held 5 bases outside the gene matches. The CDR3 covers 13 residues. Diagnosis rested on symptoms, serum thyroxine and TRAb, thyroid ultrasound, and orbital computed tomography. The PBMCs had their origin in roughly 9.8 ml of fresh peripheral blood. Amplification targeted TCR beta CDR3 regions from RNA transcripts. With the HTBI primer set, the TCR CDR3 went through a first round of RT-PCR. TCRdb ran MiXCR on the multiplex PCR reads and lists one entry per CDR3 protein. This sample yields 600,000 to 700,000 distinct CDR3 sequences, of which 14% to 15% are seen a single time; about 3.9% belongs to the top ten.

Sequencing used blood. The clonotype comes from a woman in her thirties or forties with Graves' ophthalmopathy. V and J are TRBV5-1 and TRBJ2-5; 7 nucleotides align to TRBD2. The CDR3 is CASSLSGAATQYF. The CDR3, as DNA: TGCGCCAGCAGCTTAAGCGGGGCGGCGACCCAGTACTTC.